This T cell receptor beta chain was captured in a study of early T cells in non-severe SARS-CoV-2 infection. This clonotype has a handful of counts. Via MiXCR, TCRdb re-called the 5' RACE reads, giving one row per CDR3 protein. The table includes some 89,000 distinct CDR3 sequences, approximately 9.9% detected once. The V gene lost 3 bases and the J gene lost 3 bases, with 13 bases spanning the gap. CDR3 size: 14 residues. Germline V gives CDR1 SGHRS, CDR2 YFSETQ. This sequence was found in an adult who was a healthcare worker with PCR-confirmed SARS-CoV-2 infection or an uninfected control (not recorded which). V and J are TRBV5-1 and TRBJ2-7, with D tentatively TRBD1 (6 bases). The material was whole blood, obtained at baseline. As DNA, the CDR3 is TGCGCCAGCAGCTACATCGGGACAAACTACGAGCAGTACTTC. Its protein product is CASSYIGTNYEQYF.